Only a few counts were recorded for the clone carrying this TCR beta chain. Germline CDR1 reads PRHDT; CDR2 reads FYEKMQ (reference sequence). CDR3 length equals 18 residues. V was pared by 5 bases and J by 5 bases, with 27 bases between. The sample comes from a study of Graves' ophthalmopathy and Graves' hyperthyroidism. TCR beta CDR3 amplification used RNA transcripts. In the first round, RT-PCR was carried out with HTBI primers, and a multiplex PCR formed the second round. TCRdb analysed the multiplex PCR reads with MiXCR anew, one entry per CDR3 protein. The repertoire holds about 390,000 distinct CDR3 sequences, with about 16% as singletons.

This clonotype was obtained from a woman between 18 and 30 years old with stable Graves' hyperthyroidism. Sequenced: peripheral blood. The chain employs TRBV13 and TRBJ1-1; possible D gene TRBD1, 6 bases. The CDR3 sequence: CASSPSWGQGLIQTEAFF. The CDR3 DNA reads TGTGCCAGCAGCCCCAGCTGGGGGCAGGGCTTGATACAGACTGAAGCTTTCTTT.